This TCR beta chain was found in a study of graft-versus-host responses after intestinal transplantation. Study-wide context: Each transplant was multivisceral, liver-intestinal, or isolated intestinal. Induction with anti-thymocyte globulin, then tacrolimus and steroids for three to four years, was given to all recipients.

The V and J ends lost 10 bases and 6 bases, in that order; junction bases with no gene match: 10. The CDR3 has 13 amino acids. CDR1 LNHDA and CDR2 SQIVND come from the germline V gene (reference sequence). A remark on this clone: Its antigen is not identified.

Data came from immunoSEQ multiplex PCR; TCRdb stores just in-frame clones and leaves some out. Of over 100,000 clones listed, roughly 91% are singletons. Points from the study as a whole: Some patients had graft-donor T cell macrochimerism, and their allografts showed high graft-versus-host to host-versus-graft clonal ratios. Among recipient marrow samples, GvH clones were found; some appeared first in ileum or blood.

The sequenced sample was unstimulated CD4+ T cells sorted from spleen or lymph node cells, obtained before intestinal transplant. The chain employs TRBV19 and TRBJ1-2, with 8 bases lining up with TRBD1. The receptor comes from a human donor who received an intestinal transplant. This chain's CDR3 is CATADRAPNGYTF. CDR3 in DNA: TGTGCCACTGCGGACAGGGCACCAAATGGCTACACCTTC.